This T cell receptor (beta chain) was documented in a study of OX40 agonist ivuxolimab in advanced cancers. Sequencing used immunoSEQ multiplex PCR; TCRdb keeps in-frame clones, though not all of them. The sample consists of more than 100,000 clones, under 95% of them appearing once. The junction had 13 bases not matched to a gene; V was cut back by 3 bases and J by 6 bases. Germline values: CDR1 LNHDA, CDR2 SQIVND (reference sequence). The CDR3 has 17 residues. The rearrangement joins TRBV19 to TRBJ1-5; 8 bases match TRBD1. The source material was CD4+ or CD8+ T cells sorted from blood, sampled in a trial of the OX40 agonist ivuxolimab. The receptor's source is an adult with an advanced solid tumor such as melanoma, head and neck, liver or kidney cancer. The CDR3 sequence: CASSMRQGARGIQPQHF. CDR3 DNA sequence: TGTGCCAGTAGTATGCGGCAGGGGGCGCGAGGAATTCAGCCCCAGCATTTT.